This passage covers 20 T cell receptor beta chains from one sample sequenced in a study of shared clonotypes between healthy human individuals. The protocol was immunoSEQ multiplex PCR, while the TCRdb copy is restricted to in-frame clones and leaves out a portion. There are 2,500,000 or so clones in the sample; roughly 93% occur only once, and more than 0.35% lies in the top ten. Material: naive CD4+ T cells from PBMCs. Specified subset: CD45RA+ positively selected. The receptor source for this set is a man younger than 35 in good health. Some clones in this sample may be carry-over from other donors' samples.

This rearrangement joins TRBV10-1 to TRBJ2-3; TRBD2 matches at 8 bases. Germline V gene sequence: CDR1 WNHNN, CDR2 SYGVQD (reference sequence). The CDR3 is 15 amino acids. V was clipped by 2 bases and J by 2 bases; unmatched bases: 3. The CDR3: CASSEGTRYTDTQYF. CDR3 nucleotides: TGCGCCAGCAGTGAGGGGACTAGATACACAGATACGCAGTATTTT.

The chain uses TRBV18 and TRBJ1-1; 7 bases agree with TRBD1. V lost 0 bases and J lost 10; bases outside the gene matches: 5. Germline V lookup: CDR1 KGHSH, CDR2 LQKENI. The CDR3 spans 13 residues. The CDR3 bases are TGTGCCAGCTCACCACCGGAGGGGGCCGGAGCTTTCTTT. Translating gives CASSPPEGAGAFF.

The chain links TRBV5-1 to TRBJ2-1; D possibly corresponds to TRBD2 (5 bases). The CDR3 is 13 residues long. V lost 4 bases and J lost 9, with 14 bases in between. The germline V gene has CDR1 SGHRS and CDR2 YFSETQ. The CDR3 is CASSVGVGVEQFF. The DNA for the CDR3 is TGCGCCAGCAGCGTTGGGGTCGGGGTTGAGCAGTTCTTC.

V and J are TRBV10-3 and TRBJ1-1, with TRBD1 matching 8 bases. This CDR3 is 16 amino acids long. J lost 6 bases, V lost 5 bases, and 14 bases had no gene match. Germline V CDR1 and CDR2: ENHRY, SYGVKD. The CDR3 loop is CAISSTTRTGPPEAFF. CDR3 DNA sequence: TGTGCCATCAGTTCCACAACTCGGACAGGGCCTCCTGAAGCTTTCTTT.

This chain joins TRBV5-3 and TRBJ2-5; D is tentatively TRBD1 or TRBD2 (6 bases each). TRBV5-3 counts as an open reading frame of uncertain function. Trimming removed 2 bases at V and 3 bases at J, with 14 bases between. This CDR3 region has 15 residues. DNA for the CDR3: TGTGCCAGAAGCTTCCGGGGGCGCGTCGAAGAGACCCAGTACTTC. Translated: CARSFRGRVEETQYF.

In its sample, this clone was seen once. Here the CDR3 reads CATTGGAYNEQFF. In DNA, the CDR3 is TGTGCCACGACAGGGGGCGCCTACAATGAGCAGTTCTTC. This sequence joins TRBV10-3 and TRBJ2-1; 10 nucleotides match TRBD1. This CDR3 is 13 amino acids long. Trimming removed 10 bases from V and 2 bases from J; junction bases left unmatched: 2. The V gene's germline CDR1 is ENHRY and CDR2 SYGVKD.

V usage is TRBV9 and J usage is TRBJ2-3; 9 bases match TRBD2. CDR3 length equals 21 residues. Germline CDR1 and CDR2: SGDLS and YYNGEE. V shed 0 bases, J shed 4 bases, and the junction held 21 bases outside the gene matches. The CDR3 DNA sequence: TGTGCCAGCAGCGTAGCTACAAGGGGGGCGGGTAGCGGGAGAACGGCAGATACGCAGTATTTT. It codes for CASSVATRGAGSGRTADTQYF.

The rearrangement links TRBV28 to TRBJ1-5; 8 nucleotides agree with TRBD1. Germline V gene sequence: CDR1 MDHEN, CDR2 SYDVKM. The J segment lost 5 bases and the V segment lost 4 bases, leaving 7 bases of the junction unmatched. CDR3 length: 15 amino acids. The CDR3 loop reads CASSSRTGTHQPQHF. DNA for the CDR3: TGTGCCAGCAGTTCGAGGACAGGGACCCATCAGCCCCAGCATTTT.

This rearrangement joins TRBV28 to TRBJ2-1, with D possibly being TRBD2 (5 bases). CDR1 MDHEN and CDR2 SYDVKM come from the germline V gene. This CDR3 has 16 amino acids. V was shortened by 3 bases and J by 1 base, with 13 bases between the two germline ends. CDR3 sequence (DNA): TGTGCCAGCAGTTTTTTGTGGGAGAAATCCTACAATGAGCAGTTCTTC. Encoded protein: CASSFLWEKSYNEQFF.

This clone was seen once. The chain couples TRBV28 to TRBJ1-1, with TRBD1 matching over 7 bases. The CDR3 spans 16 residues. V lost 5 bases, J lost 0 bases, and 9 bases stayed unmatched. The germline CDR1 and CDR2 sequences are MDHEN and SYDVKM. CDR3 protein: CASSQGTVLMNTEAFF. The CDR3 DNA is TGTGCCAGCAGTCAAGGGACAGTTCTCATGAACACTGAAGCTTTCTTT.

The V and J genes are TRBV5-5 and TRBJ2-3, with D perhaps assigned TRBD1 or TRBD2 (5 bases each). Per the germline V gene, CDR1 is SGHKS and CDR2 is YYEKEE (reference sequence). The CDR3 is made up of 18 amino acids. The V end lost 0 bases, the J end lost 0 bases, and 17 bases lay between the germline ends. This chain's CDR3 is CASSLGQGVWLSTDTQYF. The CDR3 DNA follows: TGTGCCAGCAGCTTGGGGCAGGGAGTATGGCTGAGCACAGATACGCAGTATTTT.

This clone was found once. This chain uses TRBV5-4 with TRBJ2-1; D uncertain. Germline V CDR1 and CDR2: SGHNT, YYREEE (reference sequence). The length of the CDR3 is 15 residues. The ends were cut back, 0 bases at V and 10 bases at J, with 17 bases in the middle. The CDR3 DNA follows: TGTGCCAGCAGCTTGGAAAATTTACCATCTTCAGAGCAGTTCTTC. This gives the protein CASSLENLPSSEQFF. The variable domain in full, with the rest retrieved from reference TRBV5-4 and TRBJ2-1, is ETGVTQSPTHLIKTRGQQVTLRCSSQSGHNTVSWYQQALGQGPQFIFQYYREEENGRGNFPPRFSGLQFPNYSSELNVNALELDDSALYLCASSLENLPSSEQFFGPGTRLTVL.

This clone is a singleton in its sample. At the DNA level, this CDR3 is encoded by other sequences in the same sample as well. This chain joins TRBV28 and TRBJ1-2; 9 positions match TRBD1. The CDR3 length is 14 residues. The J segment lost 3 bases and the V segment lost 5 bases, leaving 4 bases of the junction unmatched. Germline CDR1 is MDHEN and CDR2 is SYDVKM. DNA for the CDR3: TGTGCCAGCAGTCCAGGACAGGGGTACTATGGCTACACCTTC. This gives the protein CASSPGQGYYGYTF.

This chain connects TRBV10-3 to TRBJ2-7; a weak D match, TRBD2 (6 bases). This CDR3 region has 14 residues. V shed 10 bases and J shed 0 bases, with 16 bases lying between them. Germline V gene lookup returns CDR1 ENHRY and CDR2 SYGVKD. CDR3 protein: CATVDRGISYEQYF. For the CDR3, the DNA is TGTGCCACCGTGGATCGGGGGATCTCCTACGAGCAGTACTTC.

This chain connects TRBV5-1 to TRBJ1-2, with a possible D match to TRBD1 (5 bases). This CDR3 region has 16 residues. Germline V gene data show CDR1 as SGHRS and CDR2 as YFSETQ. The germline V and J ends were trimmed by 4 bases and 1 base, with 17 bases remaining between them. CDR3: CASSPHTGEGNYGYTF. The CDR3, as DNA: TGCGCCAGCAGCCCTCACACGGGGGAGGGTAACTATGGCTACACCTTC.

Concerning this clone itself: The sample contains more than one DNA sequence encoding this CDR3. The chain couples TRBV5-1 to TRBJ1-2; unclear D gene. Per the germline V gene, CDR1 is SGHRS and CDR2 is YFSETQ. The CDR3 loop spans 13 amino acids. The V gene lost 0 bases and the J gene lost 3 bases, with 6 bases spanning the gap. This CDR3 is CASSLGGDYGYTF. For the CDR3, the DNA is TGCGCCAGCAGCTTGGGGGGTGACTATGGCTACACCTTC.

A remark on this clone: The identical CDR3 is also encoded by other nucleotide sequences in the sample. This rearrangement joins TRBV7-2 to TRBJ1-3; D unclear. Germline assignment: CDR1 SGHTA and CDR2 FQGNSA. Trimming removed 1 base at V and 1 base at J, with 2 bases between. The length of the CDR3 is 13 residues. Written as DNA, the CDR3 is TGTGCCAGCAGCTTAGAGTCTGGAAACACCATATATTTT. This sequence encodes CASSLESGNTIYF.

The chain has TRBV11-1 and TRBJ1-2; D is unclear. The CDR3 spans 15 residues. With 5 bases removed from V and 2 bases from J, the gap between germline ends came to 15 bases. CDR1 is SGHAT and CDR2 is FQDESV in the germline V gene (reference sequence). The CDR3 protein is CASSRGIGPNYGYTF. The CDR3 DNA follows: TGTGCCAGCAGCCGAGGGATCGGACCGAACTATGGCTACACCTTC.

About this clone itself: The same CDR3 can be traced to other DNA sequences in this sample. The gene calls are TRBV27 and TRBJ1-1, with a weak D call TRBD1 (6 bases). Germline CDR1 is MNHEY and CDR2 is SMNVEV (reference sequence). Trimming shortened V by 1 base and J by 1 base, and 10 bases separated the two germline ends. The CDR3 consists of 15 residues. The CDR3 DNA reads TGTGCCAGCAGTTTATGGGCAGGGGAGAACACTGAAGCTTTCTTT. This encodes CASSLWAGENTEAFF.

V is TRBV2 and J is TRBJ1-1, with a weak D call TRBD1 (5 bases). The CDR3 extends over 12 amino acids. Germline CDR1 is SNHLY and CDR2 is FYNNEI. Trimming took 6 bases from V and 8 from J, leaving 13 bases between them. As DNA, the CDR3 is TGTGCCAGCAGCCACCAACGGGGGGAAGCTTTCTTT. Translating gives CASSHQRGEAFF.